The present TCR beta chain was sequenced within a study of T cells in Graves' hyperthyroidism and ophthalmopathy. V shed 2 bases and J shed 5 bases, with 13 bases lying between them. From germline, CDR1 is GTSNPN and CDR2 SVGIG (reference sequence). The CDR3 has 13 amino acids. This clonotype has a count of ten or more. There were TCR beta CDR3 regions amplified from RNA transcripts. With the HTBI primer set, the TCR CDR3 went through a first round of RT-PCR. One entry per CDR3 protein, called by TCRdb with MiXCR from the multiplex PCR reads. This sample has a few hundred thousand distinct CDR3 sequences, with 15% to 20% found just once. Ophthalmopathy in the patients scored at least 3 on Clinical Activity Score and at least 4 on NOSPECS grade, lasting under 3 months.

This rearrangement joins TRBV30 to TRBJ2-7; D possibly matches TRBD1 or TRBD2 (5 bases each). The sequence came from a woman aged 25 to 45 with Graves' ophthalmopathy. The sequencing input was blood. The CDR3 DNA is TGTGCCTGGAGTTGGGGGACGATGAACGAGCAGTACTTC. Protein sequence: CAWSWGTMNEQYF.